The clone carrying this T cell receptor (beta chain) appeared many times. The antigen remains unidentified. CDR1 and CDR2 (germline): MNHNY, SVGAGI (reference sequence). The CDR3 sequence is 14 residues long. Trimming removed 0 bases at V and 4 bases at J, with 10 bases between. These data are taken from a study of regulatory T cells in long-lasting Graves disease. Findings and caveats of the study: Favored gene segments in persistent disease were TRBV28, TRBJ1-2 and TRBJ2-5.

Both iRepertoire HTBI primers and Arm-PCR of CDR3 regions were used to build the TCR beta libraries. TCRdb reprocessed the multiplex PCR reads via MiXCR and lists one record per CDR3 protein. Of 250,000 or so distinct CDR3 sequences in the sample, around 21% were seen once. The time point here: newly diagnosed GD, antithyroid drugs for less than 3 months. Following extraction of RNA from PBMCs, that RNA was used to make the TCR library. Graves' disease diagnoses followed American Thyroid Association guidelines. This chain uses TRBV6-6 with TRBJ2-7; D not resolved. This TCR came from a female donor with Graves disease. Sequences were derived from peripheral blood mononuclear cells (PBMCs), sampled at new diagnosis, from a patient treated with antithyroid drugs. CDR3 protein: CASSYSTVGYEQYF. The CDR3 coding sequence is TGTGCCAGCAGTTACTCGACCGTAGGTTACGAGCAGTACTTC.